This record concerns one T cell receptor beta chain sequence. Its antigen is not known. Naivety among CD8 cells was defined by CD45RO negativity and positive CCR7 selection, thereby excluding terminally differentiated effector memory CD45RA+ cells. All of the donors resided in Nashville, Tennessee, and each was a Caucasian adult. The CDR3 is 16 residues long. The V end was cut by 3 bases, the J end by 0 bases, with 11 bases between. Germline V gene lookup returns CDR1 MDHEN and CDR2 SYDVKM. Sorted subsets were amplified in replicate PCRs using about 200 ng DNA, about 30,000 T cell genomes. Sequenced by immunoSEQ multiplex PCR; TCRdb stores in-frame clones only, minus some. The sample holds about 2 million clones, around 96% seen once. This sample is part of a study of shared clonotypes between healthy human individuals. Study-level background: Each donor's CD4 naive and CD4 memory cells filled three plates apiece, CD8 naive two, and CD8 memory one.

Study conclusions and caveats: A reduction in generation probabilities was seen for non-shared clonotypes relative to those shared by all four donors.

Input material: naive CD8+ T cells sorted from blood. The TCR sequence derives from a man in his late teens or twenties in good health. The chain has TRBV28 and TRBJ1-4; D unresolved. The CDR3 here is CASSFGQRATNEKLFF. CDR3 DNA: TGTGCCAGCAGTTTCGGTCAGAGGGCAACTAATGAAAAACTGTTTTTT. Full variable domain (remainder filled in from reference TRBV28 and TRBJ1-4): DVKVTQSSRYLVKRTGEKVFLECVQDMDHENMFWYRQDPGLGLRLIYFSYDVKMKEKGDIPEGYSVSREKKERFSLILESASTNQTSMYLCASSFGQRATNEKLFFGSGTQLSVL.